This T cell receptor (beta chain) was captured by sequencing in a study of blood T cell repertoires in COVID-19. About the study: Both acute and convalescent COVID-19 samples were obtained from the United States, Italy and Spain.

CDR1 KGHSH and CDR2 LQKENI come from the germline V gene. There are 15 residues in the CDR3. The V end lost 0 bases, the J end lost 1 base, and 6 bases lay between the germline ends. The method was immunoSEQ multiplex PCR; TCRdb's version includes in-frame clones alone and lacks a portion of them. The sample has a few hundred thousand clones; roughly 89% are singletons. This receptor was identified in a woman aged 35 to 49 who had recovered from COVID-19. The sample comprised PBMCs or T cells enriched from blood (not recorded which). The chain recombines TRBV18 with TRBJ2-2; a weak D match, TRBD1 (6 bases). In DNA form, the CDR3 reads TGTGCCAGCTCACCACCGGGACAGAACACCGGGGAGCTGTTTTTT. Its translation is CASSPPGQNTGELFF.